Listed here are 14 T cell receptor beta chains from one sample, sequenced in a study of T-cell reconstitution after alpha-beta-depleted transplantation in children. This sample's TCRbeta library carried unique molecular identifier barcodes. MiXCR, run by TCRdb on the PCR reads, gives a single entry per CDR3 protein. The sample carries 200,000 to 250,000 distinct CDR3 sequences, over 9.5% recorded once. This specimen was PBMCs from the stem cell graft donor, taken from the stem cell graft. All receptors derive from a human donor who donated a stem cell graft to a child with SCID.

This clonotype has a count of ten or more. The V and J genes are TRBV3-1 and TRBJ1-1; the D is unclear. Germline lookup yields CDR1 LGHDT and CDR2 YNNKEL (reference sequence). The V and J ends lost 7 bases and 1 base respectively, with 16 bases between them. This CDR3 contains 15 residues. The CDR3 region has the DNA TGTGCCAGCAACCGACTAAGGGCGGGGAACACTGAAGCTTTCTTT. This gives the protein CASNRLRAGNTEAFF.

The sample holds many counts of this clonotype. This chain connects TRBV27 to TRBJ1-2, with unresolved D. This CDR3 region has 14 residues. In germline, CDR1 is MNHEY, CDR2 SMNVEV (reference sequence). V lost 3 bases, J lost 8 bases, and 16 bases lay in between. The CDR3 DNA is TGTGCCAGCAGTTTCGGGAGCCAAAGAGGGGGCTACACCTTC. It codes for CASSFGSQRGGYTF.

This clonotype was seen repeatedly, ten times or more. The rearrangement joins TRBV10-2 to TRBJ1-6, with 9 bases lining up with TRBD1. The germline gives CDR1 WSHSY, CDR2 SAAADI. The V segment lost 6 bases and the J segment 9 bases; nucleotides outside the gene matches: 6. This CDR3 comprises 14 residues. The chain's CDR3 is CASRDRGEVSPLHF. The DNA of the CDR3 is TGCGCCAGCAGAGACAGGGGGGAAGTTTCACCCCTCCACTTT.

This clonotype was recorded at least ten times. The chain joins TRBV7-2 to TRBJ1-2; TRBD1 agrees at 10 bases. The V and J ends lost 2 bases and 2 bases, in that order; junction bases with no gene match: 2. The CDR3 totals 15 residues. Germline assignment: CDR1 SGHTA and CDR2 FQGNSA. The CDR3 DNA follows: TGTGCCAGCAGCTTATGGGGACAGGGGAACTATGGCTACACCTTC. Translating gives CASSLWGQGNYGYTF. Full variable domain (rest looked up from reference TRBV7-2 and TRBJ1-2): GAGVSQSPSNKVTEKGKDVELRCDPISGHTALYWYRQSLGQGLEFLIYFQGNSAPDKSGLPSDRFSAERTGGSVSTLTIQRTQQEDSAVYLCASSLWGQGNYGYTFGSGTRLTVV.

At least ten counts were recorded for this clonotype. CDR3 DNA sequence: TGTGCCAGCAGCTTAGGAGGCAGGGACAAATCTGAGCAGTTCTTC. Translated: CASSLGGRDKSEQFF. The rearrangement uses TRBV7-9 and TRBJ2-1; tentatively, D is TRBD1 (6 bases). The germline V and J ends were trimmed by 1 base and 9 bases, with 16 bases remaining between them. The CDR3 covers 15 residues. Looked up from germline, CDR1 is SEHNR and CDR2 is FQNEAQ (reference sequence).

This clonotype was recorded at least ten times. V is TRBV5-1 and J is TRBJ2-4, with D maybe TRBD2 (6 bases). Trimming took 1 base from V and 6 from J, leaving 11 bases between them. This CDR3 is 14 amino acids long. The germline V gene has CDR1 SGHRS and CDR2 YFSETQ. The CDR3 loop is CASSLLGGLNIQYF. In nucleotides, the CDR3 is TGCGCCAGCAGCTTGTTGGGGGGTCTAAACATTCAGTACTTC.

This clonotype was observed a handful of times. V usage is TRBV5-4 and J usage is TRBJ2-1; D possibly corresponds to TRBD2 (7 bases). V was cut by 1 base and J by 6 bases, with 14 bases left in between. Per the germline V gene, CDR1 is SGHNT and CDR2 is YYREEE (reference sequence). The CDR3 extends over 15 amino acids. CDR3 sequence (DNA): TGTGCCAGCAGCTTGAAGGGGGGGGGCCCCAATGAGCAGTTCTTC. This encodes CASSLKGGGPNEQFF.

As regards this clonotype: This may come from a read error, since a much larger clone is one base off. The chain's CDR3 is CASSPPQGTYDEQFF. The CDR3 region has the DNA TGTGCCAGCAGCCCCCCCCAGGGGACCTACGATGAGCAGTTCTTC. This chain links TRBV7-6 with TRBJ2-1; D is possibly TRBD1 (6 bases). CDR1 and CDR2 (germline): SGHVS, FNYEAQ. This CDR3 spans 15 amino acids.

At least ten counts were recorded for this clonotype. The genes are TRBV18 and TRBJ2-5; TRBD2 aligns across 15 bases. Germline V gene sequence: CDR1 KGHSH, CDR2 LQKENI. The CDR3 spans 18 residues. V lost 3 bases and J lost 2; bases outside the gene matches: 7. The CDR3 loop is CASSPTGLAGGLQETQYF. CDR3 coding DNA: TGTGCCAGCTCACCGACGGGACTAGCGGGGGGCCTACAAGAGACCCAGTACTTC. The whole variable domain, filled in from reference TRBV18 and TRBJ2-5, reads NAGVMQNPRHLVRRRGQEARLRCSPMKGHSHVYWYRQLPEEGLKFMVYLQKENIIDESGMPKERFSAEFPKEGPSILRIQQVVRGDSAAYFCASSPTGLAGGLQETQYFGPGTRLLVL.

This clonotype came up many times. V and J are TRBV5-6 and TRBJ2-1; 8 nucleotides match TRBD2. J was trimmed by 2 bases and V by 3 bases; bases with no gene match: 7. Per germline, CDR1 SGHDT and CDR2 YYEEEE. This CDR3 is 16 amino acids long. CDR3 sequence: CASSSGVAGPYNEQFF. The CDR3 nucleotides are TGTGCCAGCAGCTCCGGGGTAGCGGGGCCCTACAATGAGCAGTTCTTC.

In this sample, this clonotype turned up many times. The rearrangement uses TRBV6-5 and TRBJ1-6; D might be TRBD1 (5 bases). V gave up 2 bases and J gave up 9 bases, with 17 bases separating them. This CDR3 contains 16 residues. Germline-derived CDR1 and CDR2 are MNHEY and SVGAGI. CDR3 DNA sequence: TGTGCCAGCAGTTACGCCACGCCTAGGGACGGTTCACCCCTCCACTTT. Translation: CASSYATPRDGSPLHF.

This clonotype has a count of ten or more. V and J are TRBV2 and TRBJ1-2; the D is unclear. CDR3 length: 11 amino acids. The ends were cut back, 10 bases at V and 5 bases at J, with 11 bases in the middle. The germline gives CDR1 SNHLY, CDR2 FYNNEI. CDR3 protein: CAIPNGYGYTF. CDR3 DNA: TGTGCCATACCGAACGGGTATGGCTACACCTTC.

The sample holds many counts of this clonotype. The chain is built from TRBV5-1 and TRBJ1-1; a possible D gene is TRBD1 (6 bases). Trimming took off 4 bases at V and 7 bases at J, with 11 bases between the two ends. CDR1 is SGHRS, CDR2 YFSETQ, per germline. CDR3 length: 12 amino acids. CDR3 DNA: TGCGCCAGCAGCCGGGAACAGGGTGAAGCTTTCTTT. Residues: CASSREQGEAFF.

This clonotype was detected ten times or more. The rearrangement joins TRBV20-1 to TRBJ2-5; possibly TRBD2 for D (6 bases). Germline V CDR1 and CDR2: DFQATT, SNEGSKA (reference sequence). The CDR3 consists of 15 residues. V was clipped by 3 bases and J by 0 bases, with 14 bases between them. The chain's CDR3 is CSARTNGDYQETQYF. The CDR3 DNA is TGCAGTGCTAGGACCAACGGGGACTACCAAGAGACCCAGTACTTC.